The 20 T cell receptor beta chains presented below share a single source sample, sequenced in a study of cytomegalovirus exposure and HLA in healthy donors. In the PCR, 60 Vbeta and 13 Jbeta primers were used. Libraries were prepared by immunoSEQ multiplex PCR; TCRdb keeps only in-frame clonotypes and omits some of them. This sample has 200,000 to 250,000 clones, with almost 85% found just once. Sequenced input: PBMCs. Receptors originate from a woman aged 40 to 50 in good health and CMV-seronegative.

V usage is TRBV11-3 and J usage is TRBJ2-7; weak D call: TRBD1 (5 bases). V was cut by 5 bases and J by 5 bases, with 22 bases left in between. Germline V gene sequence: CDR1 SGHNT, CDR2 YENEEA. This CDR3 has 16 residues. CDR3 sequence reads: CASSLDGAVNWNEQYF. In DNA, the CDR3 is TGTGCCAGCAGCCTGGATGGGGCGGTGAATTGGAACGAGCAGTACTTC.

The chain combines TRBV28 with TRBJ1-1; D is possibly TRBD1 (6 bases). The germline V and J ends were trimmed by 6 bases and 2 bases, with 19 bases remaining between them. Germline V lookup: CDR1 MDHEN, CDR2 SYDVKM. The CDR3 consists of 16 residues. The CDR3 reads CASSLIGGGRNTEAFF. The CDR3, as DNA: TGTGCCAGCAGCCTTATAGGGGGGGGACGAAACACTGAAGCTTTCTTT.

The CDR3 bases are TGTGCCAGCAGCTGGGCCGGGACAGGGTGGGACGAGCAGTACTTC. It yields the protein CASSWAGTGWDEQYF. The chain has TRBV7-2 and TRBJ2-7; 9 positions match TRBD1. J gave up 5 bases and V 4 bases, and 9 bases lay outside the gene matches. This CDR3 region has 15 residues. CDR1 and CDR2 from the germline V gene are SGHTA and FQGNSA.

Only one count was recorded for this clone. This chain links TRBV6-6 with TRBJ1-1, with TRBD1 matching 7 bases. The germline V gene encodes CDR1 MNHNY and CDR2 SVGAGI (reference sequence). The CDR3 contains 13 residues. The ends lost 7 bases at V and 2 bases at J; junction bases unmatched: 4. The CDR3 DNA reads as TGTGCCAGCACAAGACAGGGTAACACTGAAGCTTTCTTT. Translated, it gives CASTRQGNTEAFF.

The chain couples TRBV19 to TRBJ2-7, with no clear D. The CDR3 consists of 15 residues. Per germline, CDR1 LNHDA and CDR2 SQIVND (reference sequence). V dropped 1 base and J dropped 3 bases, with 13 bases sitting between them. The CDR3 region is CASSIGRLESYEQYF. The CDR3 nucleotides read TGTGCCAGTAGTATAGGTCGTCTGGAGAGCTACGAGCAGTACTTC.

This clone appeared a few times. The chain joins TRBV7-9 to TRBJ1-1; D gene ambiguous. Per germline, CDR1 SEHNR and CDR2 FQNEAQ (reference sequence). V gave up 1 base and J gave up 8 bases, with 5 bases separating them. The CDR3 consists of 11 residues. The CDR3 protein is CASSLVEEAFF. In nucleotides, the CDR3 is TGTGCCAGCAGCTTAGTCGAGGAAGCTTTCTTT. Together with reference TRBV7-9 and TRBJ1-1, the CDR3 gives the full variable domain: DTGVSQNPRHKITKRGQNVTFRCDPISEHNRLYWYRQTLGQGPEFLTYFQNEAQLEKSRLLSDRFSAERPKGSFSTLEIQRTEQGDSAMYLCASSLVEEAFFGQGTRLTVV.

Only a few counts were recorded for this clone. The V and J genes are TRBV4-3 and TRBJ2-6, with a weak D call TRBD1 (5 bases). V was clipped by 0 bases and J by 6 bases, with 12 bases between them. The CDR3 extends over 16 amino acids. CDR1 and CDR2 (germline): LGHNA, YSLEER. This CDR3 reads CASSQDATVVANVLTF. The CDR3, as DNA: TGCGCCAGCAGCCAAGATGCGACAGTTGTGGCCAACGTCCTGACTTTC.

The chain is built from TRBV7-2 and TRBJ1-1; the match to TRBD1 covers 10 bases. The trim removed 3 bases at V and 6 bases at J, leaving 4 bases unmatched. CDR1 is SGHTA and CDR2 is FQGNSA in the germline V gene. The CDR3 totals 14 residues. The CDR3 nucleotides are TGTGCCAGCAGCTTCCGGGACAGGGGCGCTGAAGCTTTCTTT. Its translation: CASSFRDRGAEAFF.

The chain uses TRBV27 and TRBJ2-5; TRBD1 matches 7 bases. Trimming at V came to 6 bases and at J to 5 bases, leaving 6 bases not matched to a gene. This CDR3 region has 13 residues. In germline, CDR1 is MNHEY, CDR2 SMNVEV (reference sequence). The CDR3 DNA is TGTGCCAGCAGGGACAGGTCGAGGGAGACCCAGTACTTC. Translated: CASRDRSRETQYF.

The CDR3 spells CASSSREGTGELFF. CDR3 bases: TGTGCCAGCAGCTCCCGGGAGGGCACCGGGGAGCTGTTTTTT. The chain combines TRBV7-9 with TRBJ2-2, with 8 positions matching TRBD2. Germline lookup yields CDR1 SEHNR and CDR2 FQNEAQ (reference sequence). With 4 bases clipped from V and 4 bases from J, the junction kept 2 bases outside the gene matches. The CDR3 totals 14 residues.

Regarding this clone: The sample has other DNA sequences that encode this CDR3 too. The chain joins TRBV30 to TRBJ2-3; a possible D gene is TRBD1 (5 bases). The CDR3 is 13 amino acids. Germline V gene lookup returns CDR1 GTSNPN and CDR2 SVGIG (reference sequence). V was shortened by 0 bases and J by 1 base, with 5 bases between the two germline ends. The CDR3 DNA reads as TGTGCCTGGAGTGTAGGGGGCACAGATACGCAGTATTTT. Translation gives CAWSVGGTDTQYF.

V and J are TRBV6-6 and TRBJ2-7; D might be TRBD1 (6 bases). CDR1 is MNHNY, CDR2 SVGAGI, per germline (reference sequence). V lost 8 bases and J 7 bases, leaving 18 bases between the germline ends. The CDR3 consists of 13 residues. The CDR3 reads CASAMGAAGEQYF. The CDR3, as DNA: TGTGCCAGCGCCATGGGGGCCGCCGGTGAGCAGTACTTC.

The chain couples TRBV7-8 to TRBJ1-5, with a weak D call TRBD1 (6 bases). Germline V CDR1 and CDR2: SGHVS, FQNEAQ. The V gene lost 1 base and the J gene lost 0 bases, with 10 bases spanning the gap. This CDR3 is built from 16 residues. In DNA, the CDR3 is TGTGCCAGCAGCTTAGTGGGGGACATTAGCAATCAGCCCCAGCATTTT. Amino acids: CASSLVGDISNQPQHF.

This sequence joins TRBV5-1 and TRBJ2-3; the match to TRBD2 covers 8 bases. Germline V gives CDR1 SGHRS, CDR2 YFSETQ. The junction had 8 bases not matched to a gene; V was cut back by 0 bases and J by 2 bases. This CDR3 has 17 residues. This CDR3 reads CASSLAGLRGATDTQYF. Here the CDR3 DNA reads TGCGCCAGCAGCTTGGCCGGGTTGCGGGGGGCCACAGATACGCAGTATTTT. Based on the CDR3 plus reference TRBV5-1 and TRBJ2-3, the full variable domain is KAGVTQTPRYLIKTRGQQVTLSCSPISGHRSVSWYQQTPGQGLQFLFEYFSETQRNKGNFPGRFSGRQFSNSRSEMNVSTLELGDSALYLCASSLAGLRGATDTQYFGPGTRLTVL.

The V gene is TRBV9, the J gene TRBJ1-6; tentatively, D is TRBD1 (5 bases). The CDR3 contains 14 residues. V lost 0 bases to trimming and J lost 5 bases, with 6 bases between them. In germline, CDR1 is SGDLS, CDR2 YYNGEE. This chain's CDR3 is CASSVVGDNSPLHF. The CDR3 DNA reads TGTGCCAGCAGCGTAGTAGGGGATAATTCACCCCTCCACTTT. Full variable domain (rest looked up from reference TRBV9 and TRBJ1-6): DSGVTQTPKHLITATGQRVTLRCSPRSGDLSVYWYQQSLDQGLQFLIQYYNGEERAKGNILERFSAQQFPDLHSELNLSSLELGDSALYFCASSVVGDNSPLHFGNGTRLTVT.

This chain uses TRBV5-1 with TRBJ1-2; 9 positions agree with TRBD1. The CDR3 spans 13 residues. Germline CDR1 is SGHRS and CDR2 is YFSETQ. The V and J ends lost 3 bases and 10 bases, in that order; junction bases with no gene match: 7. In DNA form, the CDR3 reads TGCGCCAGCAGCTCCGGGACAGGGTTTGTCTACACCTTC. This sequence encodes CASSSGTGFVYTF.

This clone came up once. In nucleotides, the CDR3 is TGTGCCAGCTCACCTGTAGCGGGGGGCACAGATACGCAGTATTTT. Its protein product is CASSPVAGGTDTQYF. This chain joins TRBV18 and TRBJ2-3, with 9 positions matching TRBD2. The CDR3 length is 15 residues. Germline values: CDR1 KGHSH, CDR2 LQKENI. The V and J ends lost 3 bases and 1 base, in that order; junction bases with no gene match: 2.

The chain joins TRBV28 to TRBJ1-2, with 8 bases fitting TRBD1. This CDR3 is 16 amino acids long. After removal of 4 bases from V and 8 bases from J, the junction contained 15 bases not matched to a gene. Germline V gene sequence: CDR1 MDHEN, CDR2 SYDVKM. The DNA of the CDR3 is TGTGCCAGCAGTTCCTCCGGACAGGGAGAAATCCGAGGCTACACCTTC. It is translated as CASSSSGQGEIRGYTF.

The chain recombines TRBV29-1 with TRBJ2-1, with 11 bases matching TRBD2. J lost 6 bases, V lost 3 bases, and 4 bases had no gene match. In germline, CDR1 is SQVTM, CDR2 ANQGSEA. The CDR3 extends over 14 amino acids. The CDR3 reads CSVDVSGGGNEQFF. The CDR3 region has the DNA TGCAGCGTTGATGTTAGCGGGGGGGGCAATGAGCAGTTCTTC.

CDR3 sequence: CASSYSRRNNEQFF. The CDR3 DNA reads as TGTGCCAGCAGTTACTCGAGGCGGAACAATGAGCAGTTCTTC. The chain is built from TRBV6-5 and TRBJ2-1; D is undetermined. The CDR3 covers 14 residues. Trimming took off 0 bases at V and 5 bases at J, with 8 bases between the two ends. Germline-derived CDR1 and CDR2 are MNHEY and SVGAGI.